This record covers a single TCR beta chain. The time point denotes: after dendritic cell vaccination, including at tumor progression/relapse. Isocitrate dehydrogenase mutation was absent in all glioblastoma patients. This record belongs to a study of glioma-infiltrating T cells after dendritic cell vaccination. Background on the study: Dendritic cell vaccine was injected intradermally three times, biweekly.

V shed 0 bases and J 9 bases; nucleotides not matched to a gene: 8. Germline V gives CDR1 MNHNY, CDR2 SVGAGI (reference sequence). The CDR3 covers 16 residues. Clones were sequenced by immunoSEQ multiplex PCR, and TCRdb holds only the in-frame ones, with some missing. The data contain tens of thousands of clones, around 87% of them singletons. The V call is TRBV6-6, the J call TRBJ2-1; 10 bases line up with TRBD1. The receptor was derived from a human donor with glioblastoma. The source was blood, collected after dendritic cell vaccination. In DNA form, the CDR3 reads TGTGCCAGCAGTTACTCGACAGGGGGCGCAAAGCTTGAGCAGTTCTTC. Translation gives CASSYSTGGAKLEQFF.